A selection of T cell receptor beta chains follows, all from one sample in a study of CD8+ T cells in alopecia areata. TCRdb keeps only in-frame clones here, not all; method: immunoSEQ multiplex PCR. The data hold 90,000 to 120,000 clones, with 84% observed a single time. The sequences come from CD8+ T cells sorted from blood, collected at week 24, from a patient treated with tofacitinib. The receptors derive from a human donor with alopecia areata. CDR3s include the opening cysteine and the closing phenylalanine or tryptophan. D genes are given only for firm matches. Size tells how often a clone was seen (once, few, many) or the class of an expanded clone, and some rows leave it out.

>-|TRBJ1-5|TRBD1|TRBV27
CASSLNGQGGNQPQHF
TGTGCCAGCAGTTTGAACGGACAGGGTGGCAATCAGCCCCAGCATTTT
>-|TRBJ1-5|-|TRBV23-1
CASSQRGGNQPQHF
TGCGCCAGCAGTCAGCGGGGGGGCAATCAGCCCCAGCATTTT
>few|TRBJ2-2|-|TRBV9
CASSGGLPGAGELFF
TGTGCCAGCAGCGGCGGGCTTCCGGGGGCCGGGGAGCTGTTTTTT
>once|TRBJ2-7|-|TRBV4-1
CASSQDRNRRQYF
TGCGCCAGCAGCCAAGATCGCAACCGTCGGCAGTACTTC
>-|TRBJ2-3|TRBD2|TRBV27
CASSSPAGGLDTQYF
TGTGCCAGCAGTTCCCCAGCGGGGGGGTTAGATACGCAGTATTTT
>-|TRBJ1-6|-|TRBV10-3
CAISVTGLGNSPLHF
TGTGCCATCAGTGTGACAGGCTTGGGTAATTCACCCCTCCACTTT
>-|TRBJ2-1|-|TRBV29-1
CSVEAPAGQRQDEQFF
TGCAGCGTTGAAGCCCCCGCGGGACAAAGGCAGGATGAGCAGTTCTTC
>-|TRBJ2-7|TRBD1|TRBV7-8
CASSSGTGSPHEQYF
TGTGCCAGCAGCTCCGGGACAGGGAGTCCCCACGAGCAGTACTTC
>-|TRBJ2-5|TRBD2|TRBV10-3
CAISRLAGGPGEETQYF
TGTGCCATCAGTCGACTAGCGGGGGGGCCCGGGGAAGAGACCCAGTACTTC
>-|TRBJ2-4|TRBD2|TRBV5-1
CASSWLAGEAKNIQYF
TGCGCCAGCAGCTGGCTAGCGGGGGAAGCCAAAAACATTCAGTACTTC
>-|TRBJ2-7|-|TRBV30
CAWSVVADEQYF
TGTGCCTGGAGTGTAGTAGCTGACGAGCAGTACTTC
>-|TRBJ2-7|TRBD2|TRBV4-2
CASSQEYSGGAEYEQYF
TGTGCCAGCAGCCAAGAATACAGCGGGGGGGCCGAATACGAGCAGTACTTC
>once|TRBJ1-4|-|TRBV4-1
CASSPPDTATNEKLFF
TGCGCCAGCAGCCCACCGGACACCGCAACTAATGAAAAACTGTTTTTT
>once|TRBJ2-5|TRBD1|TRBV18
CASSPGQALQETQYF
TGTGCCAGCTCACCGGGACAGGCACTCCAAGAGACCCAGTACTTC
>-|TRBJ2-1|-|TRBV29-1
CSVDRRQDPGNEQFF
TGCAGCGTTGATCGACGACAGGATCCCGGCAATGAGCAGTTCTTC
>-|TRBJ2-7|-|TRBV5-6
CASSLSLDEQYF
TGTGCCAGCAGCTTATCTCTTGACGAGCAGTACTTC
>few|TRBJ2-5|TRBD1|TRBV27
CASRQGVELFGTQYF
TGTGCCAGCAGGCAGGGGGTCGAGCTTTTCGGGACCCAGTACTTC
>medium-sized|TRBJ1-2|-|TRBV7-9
CASEGVEDGYTF
TGTGCCAGTGAGGGGGTTGAAGATGGCTACACCTTC
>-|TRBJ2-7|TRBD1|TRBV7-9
CASSLEGRYRGYEQYF
TGTGCCAGCAGCTTAGAGGGGCGGTACAGGGGCTACGAGCAGTACTTC
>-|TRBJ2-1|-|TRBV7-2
CASRGPHNEQFF
TGTGCCAGCAGAGGGCCCCACAATGAGCAGTTCTTC
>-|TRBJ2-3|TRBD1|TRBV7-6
CASSGRQGATDTQYF
TGTGCCAGCAGCGGGCGACAGGGGGCCACAGATACGCAGTATTTT
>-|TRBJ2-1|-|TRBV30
CAWSVLHREQFF
TGTGCCTGGAGTGTACTACATCGTGAGCAGTTCTTC
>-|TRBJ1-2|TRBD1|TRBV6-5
CASSYSGQGAVGYTF
TGTGCCAGCAGTTACTCCGGACAGGGGGCGGTTGGCTACACCTTC
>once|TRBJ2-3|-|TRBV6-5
CASSRGSGLTDTQYF
TGTGCCAGCAGTAGGGGGTCAGGGCTCACAGATACGCAGTATTTT
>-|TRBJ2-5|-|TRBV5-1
CASSLERGTMETQYF
TGCGCCAGCAGCTTGGAAAGGGGTACAATGGAGACCCAGTACTTC
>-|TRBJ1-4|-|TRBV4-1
CASSQDGRALFF
TGCGCCAGCAGCCAAGATGGTCGGGCACTGTTTTTT
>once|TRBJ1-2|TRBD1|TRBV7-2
CASSLNRGPGYGYTF
TGTGCCAGCAGCTTGAACAGGGGACCGGGCTATGGCTACACCTTC
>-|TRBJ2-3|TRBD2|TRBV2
CASSRTSGGGTDTQYF
TGTGCCAGCAGTCGGACTAGCGGGGGGGGCACAGATACGCAGTATTTT
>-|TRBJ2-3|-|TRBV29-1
CSVELAPDTQYF
TGCAGCGTTGAGCTAGCGCCAGATACGCAGTATTTT
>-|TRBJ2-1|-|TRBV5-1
CASSLRHPYNEQFF
TGCGCCAGCAGCTTAAGACACCCATACAATGAGCAGTTCTTC